The 21 T cell receptor beta chains in this list originate from one sample, sequenced in a study of cytomegalovirus exposure and HLA in healthy donors. Data came from immunoSEQ multiplex PCR; TCRdb stores just in-frame clones and leaves some out. Among approximately 41,000 clones, approximately 92% were seen once, and the ten largest hold about 3.5%. Sequenced input: PBMCs. Source of these receptors: a man between 18 and 29 years old in good health and CMV-seronegative.

This clone was seen just once. CDR3 nucleotides: TGTGCCTGGAGGAGACAGGGGTCGTACGAGCAGTACTTC. Translated: CAWRRQGSYEQYF. This chain joins TRBV30 and TRBJ2-7; 8 bases map to TRBD1. CDR3 length: 13 residues. Germline V CDR1 and CDR2: GTSNPN, SVGIG (reference sequence). Trimming at V came to 3 bases and at J to 4 bases, leaving 5 bases not matched to a gene.

The V gene is TRBV9, the J gene TRBJ1-5; TRBD1 aligns across 10 bases. Per the germline V gene, CDR1 is SGDLS and CDR2 is YYNGEE. V shed 0 bases, J shed 5 bases, and the junction held 2 bases outside the gene matches. This CDR3 is built from 15 residues. DNA of the CDR3: TGTGCCAGCAGCGTAGGACAGGGGGCTGATCAGCCCCAGCATTTT. Protein product: CASSVGQGADQPQHF.

The chain carries TRBV28 and TRBJ2-7; no clear D gene. Germline CDR1 MDHEN, CDR2 SYDVKM. CDR3 length: 12 amino acids. Trimming removed 5 bases at V and 5 bases at J, with 10 bases between. This CDR3 reads CASSQWADEQYF. CDR3 DNA: TGTGCCAGCAGTCAATGGGCCGACGAGCAGTACTTC.

This sequence joins TRBV5-1 and TRBJ2-6; D is possibly TRBD1 (5 bases). Per germline, CDR1 SGHRS and CDR2 YFSETQ. Trimming took off 4 bases at V and 1 base at J, with 9 bases between the two ends. This CDR3 is built from 15 residues. In nucleotides, the CDR3 is TGCGCCAGCAGCCTGACAGAGTCTGGGGCCAACGTCCTGACTTTC. Encoded protein: CASSLTESGANVLTF.

DNA for the CDR3: TGTGCCAGCAGCGTAACTAGCGGGAGGGCCAATGAGCAGTTCTTC. Its translation: CASSVTSGRANEQFF. The chain couples TRBV7-8 to TRBJ2-1; 13 nucleotides line up with TRBD2. The CDR3 contains 15 residues. Germline V gives CDR1 SGHVS, CDR2 FQNEAQ. V was clipped by 5 bases and J by 6 bases; unmatched bases: 4.

This clone was observed once. The chain carries TRBV18 and TRBJ2-2; 7 bases align to TRBD1. CDR1 KGHSH and CDR2 LQKENI come from the germline V gene. This CDR3 spans 19 amino acids. V lost 3 bases and J lost 0; bases outside the gene matches: 13. The CDR3 region is CASSPDRPRRVANTGELFF. The CDR3 nucleotides are TGTGCCAGCTCACCGGACAGGCCCCGCCGTGTCGCGAACACCGGGGAGCTGTTTTTT.

V usage is TRBV7-3 and J usage is TRBJ2-3; the match to TRBD2 covers 12 bases. The CDR3 has 16 residues. Germline V gives CDR1 SGHTA, CDR2 FQGTGA. Germline trimming cut 7 bases from V and 2 bases from J; bases unmatched to any gene: 7. The CDR3 reads CASKLAGGQTTDTQYF. The DNA for the CDR3 is TGTGCCAGCAAACTAGCGGGGGGCCAGACCACAGATACGCAGTATTTT.

The chain recombines TRBV5-1 with TRBJ1-1, with TRBD1 identical over 10 bases. Germline assignment: CDR1 SGHRS and CDR2 YFSETQ. The CDR3 runs to 15 residues. V gave up 1 base and J gave up 3 bases; unmatched junction bases: 3. CDR3: CASSLIGQGDTEAFF. CDR3 coding DNA: TGCGCCAGCAGCTTGATCGGACAGGGGGACACTGAAGCTTTCTTT.

This clone has more than one count but fewer than ten. The chain couples TRBV7-2 to TRBJ2-4, with 8 bases identical to TRBD1. V shed 1 base and J 5 bases; nucleotides not matched to a gene: 4. The CDR3 consists of 15 residues. The germline gives CDR1 SGHTA, CDR2 FQGNSA. CDR3 sequence reads: CASSLGTGKQNIQYF. As DNA, the CDR3 is TGTGCCAGCAGCTTAGGGACAGGGAAGCAAAACATTCAGTACTTC.

The chain has TRBV18 and TRBJ2-1, with 10 bases fitting TRBD2. The CDR3 covers 15 residues. The V gene end was trimmed by 2 bases and the J gene end by 9 bases; junction bases not matched to a gene: 7. The V gene's germline CDR1 is KGHSH and CDR2 LQKENI. The CDR3 DNA is TGTGCCAGCTCACCAGGGCTAGCGGGAGCAAGTGAGCAGTTCTTC. This sequence encodes CASSPGLAGASEQFF.

This clone was found once. V and J are TRBV5-1 and TRBJ2-1; 10 nucleotides agree with TRBD1. Per germline, CDR1 SGHRS and CDR2 YFSETQ. The J segment lost 3 bases and the V segment lost 4 bases, leaving 4 bases of the junction unmatched. This CDR3 comprises 15 residues. The CDR3 bases are TGCGCCAGCAGCATGACAGGGGGCTTCTACAATGAGCAGTTCTTC. The encoded protein is CASSMTGGFYNEQFF.

V and J are TRBV15 and TRBJ1-5, with D possibly TRBD1 on 6 matching bases. CDR1 is LNHNV and CDR2 is YYDKDF in the germline V gene (reference sequence). There are 15 residues in the CDR3. The V and J ends lost 3 bases and 1 base respectively, with 10 bases between them. CDR3: CATSRIQGSNQPQHF. Here the CDR3 DNA reads TGTGCCACCAGCAGGATACAGGGAAGCAATCAGCCCCAGCATTTT.

The chain couples TRBV14 to TRBJ2-2, with TRBD2 matching over 14 bases. Germline V CDR1 and CDR2: SGHDN, FVKESK. Unmatched junction bases numbered 7, after V lost 4 bases and J lost 3 bases. The CDR3 covers 18 residues. The CDR3 is CASSRLTSGRGYTGELFF. CDR3 bases: TGTGCCAGCAGCCGCTTGACTAGCGGGAGGGGGTACACCGGGGAGCTGTTTTTT. The whole variable domain, remainder taken from reference TRBV14 and TRBJ2-2, is EAGVTQFPSHSVIEKGQTVTLRCDPISGHDNLYWYRRVMGKEIKFLLHFVKESKQDESGMPNNRFLAERTGGTYSTLKVQPAELEDSGVYFCASSRLTSGRGYTGELFFGEGSRLTVL.

In this sample, this clone turned up a few times. The chain uses TRBV10-3 and TRBJ2-2, with 8 bases that match TRBD1. This CDR3 contains 13 residues. Germline-derived CDR1 and CDR2 are ENHRY and SYGVKD. Trimming at V came to 9 bases and at J to 4 bases, leaving 4 bases not matched to a gene. DNA of the CDR3: TGTGCCATAGGACAGGGTACCACCGGGGAGCTGTTTTTT. Its translation is CAIGQGTTGELFF.

The chain links TRBV7-3 to TRBJ2-1; 7 nucleotides match TRBD1. This CDR3 is built from 13 residues. Germline CDR1 and CDR2: SGHTA and FQGTGA. With 4 bases clipped from V and 8 bases from J, the junction kept 5 bases outside the gene matches. The DNA of the CDR3 is TGTGCCAGCAGCTCTCGACAGGGCGATGAGCAGTTCTTC. Protein sequence: CASSSRQGDEQFF.

The rearrangement links TRBV2 to TRBJ1-3; D unresolved. Germline assignment: CDR1 SNHLY and CDR2 FYNNEI. This CDR3 spans 12 amino acids. Deletions cut 8 bases from V and 0 bases from J, with 5 bases between. The DNA for the CDR3 is TGTGCCAGCTCGTACTCTGGAAACACCATATATTTT. It yields the protein CASSYSGNTIYF.

This rearrangement joins TRBV6-4 to TRBJ2-3; TRBD2 might be the D (5 bases). The CDR3 sequence is 13 residues long. Germline-derived CDR1 and CDR2 are MRHNA and SNTAGT. Trimming cost V 3 bases and J 6 bases, with 10 bases left between them. CDR3 bases: TGTGCCAGCAGTGAGAGGGATCAGGATACGCAGTATTTT. Residues: CASSERDQDTQYF.

This chain uses TRBV4-2 with TRBJ1-1; D may be TRBD1 (6 bases). Trimming took 0 bases from V and 11 from J, leaving 16 bases between them. Germline V gene data show CDR1 as LGHNA and CDR2 as YNFKEQ. There are 14 residues in the CDR3. The CDR3 DNA reads TGTGCCAGCAGCCAAGATTTACAGGGAGGGCATGCTTTCTTT. Its translation: CASSQDLQGGHAFF.

The CDR3, as DNA: TGTGCCAGCTCAAGGGCGGGAGGCAGTAATGAGCAGTTCTTC. It translates to CASSRAGGSNEQFF. The chain has TRBV18 and TRBJ2-1; 8 nucleotides line up with TRBD2. The germline V gene has CDR1 KGHSH and CDR2 LQKENI. The V gene end was trimmed by 5 bases and the J gene end by 7 bases; junction bases not matched to a gene: 7. The CDR3 is 14 residues long.

The rearrangement joins TRBV19 to TRBJ2-2; 12 nucleotides match TRBD2. The J segment lost 3 bases and the V segment lost 7 bases, leaving 3 bases of the junction unmatched. Germline CDR1 is LNHDA and CDR2 is SQIVND (reference sequence). The CDR3 length is 15 residues. The CDR3 is CASTRLAGDTGELFF. The CDR3 coding sequence is TGTGCCAGTACGAGACTAGCGGGAGACACCGGGGAGCTGTTTTTT. Looking up the rest from reference TRBV19 and TRBJ2-2 gives the full variable domain: DGGITQSPKYLFRKEGQNVTLSCEQNLNHDAMYWYRQDPGQGLRLIYYSQIVNDFQKGDIAEGYSVSREKKESFPLTVTSAQKNPTAFYLCASTRLAGDTGELFFGEGSRLTVL.

This chain joins TRBV19 and TRBJ1-3; a possible D gene is TRBD1 (6 bases). The CDR3 is made up of 17 amino acids. The V gene's germline CDR1 is LNHDA and CDR2 SQIVND (reference sequence). The ends were cut back, 3 bases at V and 0 bases at J, with 15 bases in the middle. The CDR3 is CASSIMDSAFSGNTIYF. The CDR3 DNA reads as TGTGCCAGTAGTATTATGGACAGCGCCTTCTCTGGAAACACCATATATTTT.